Each of the 9 T cell receptor beta chains below was sequenced from the same sample in a study of T cells in Graves' hyperthyroidism and ophthalmopathy (dated by TCRdb to about 2019). Library preparation used multiplex PCR. The instrument was an Illumina HiSeq 2000. Amplification of TCR beta CDR3 regions was carried out from RNA transcripts. A first-round RT-PCR of the TCR CDR3 used the HTBI primer set with the Qiagen OneStep RT-PCR kit. TCRdb reanalyzed the raw reads on its own, using fastp at Q25 for trimming and MiXCR for clone calling, and kept in-frame beta chains. All rows with the same CDR3 protein become a single entry with the most common DNA and genes. This sample holds about 46,000 distinct CDR3 sequences; roughly 49% were observed only once. The ten largest account for roughly 32% of the sample. Sequenced sample: peripheral blood or thyroid tissue (not recorded which). Source of these receptors: a woman aged 45 to 65 with Graves' hyperthyroidism.

Notes on this clonotype: This sequence may be a read error, since a much larger clone differs from it by one base. The rearrangement links TRBV7-6 to TRBJ2-7; the D is unclear. Germline CDR1 reads SGHVS; CDR2 reads FNYEAQ. The CDR3 spans 14 residues. The CDR3 sequence is CARSYLPSSYEQYF. DNA for the CDR3: TGTGCCCGCAGTTACCTTCCTAGCTCCTACGAGCAGTACTTC.

Comment on this clonotype: The germline gene is not matched at one end of the junction; a read error may be the cause. The chain recombines TRBV27 with TRBJ1-1, with D maybe TRBD1 (5 bases). Germline V lookup: CDR1 MNHEY, CDR2 SMNVEV (reference sequence). The CDR3 spans 14 residues. CDR3 in DNA: TGTGCCAGCAGTTTAGTGGGGCGCACCACTGAGGCTTTCTTT. Its protein is CASSLVGRTTEAFF.

The genes are TRBV5-6 and TRBJ2-3; 8 nucleotides agree with TRBD1. The J segment lost 2 bases and the V segment lost 4 bases, leaving 9 bases of the junction unmatched. Germline CDR1 SGHDT, CDR2 YYEEEE. CDR3 length: 16 amino acids. This CDR3 is CASSNAGGPPTDTQYF. CDR3 in DNA: TGTGCCAGCAGCAATGCAGGGGGCCCCCCCACAGATACGCAGTATTTT.

This clonotype was counted many times. V gene TRBV19 combines with J gene TRBJ2-7, with D perhaps being TRBD1 or TRBD2 (5 bases each). Germline V lookup: CDR1 LNHDA, CDR2 SQIVND (reference sequence). The CDR3 extends over 14 amino acids. The ends were cut back, 8 bases at V and 0 bases at J, with 14 bases in the middle. As DNA, the CDR3 is TGTGCCAGTCGTAGGGGAGCCTCCTCCTACGAGCAGTACTTC. Encoded protein: CASRRGASSYEQYF.

There are many counts of this clonotype. The chain links TRBV6-1 to TRBJ2-7; 7 bases map to TRBD1. The V segment lost 5 bases and the J segment 6 bases; nucleotides outside the gene matches: 10. CDR1 is MNHNS and CDR2 is SASEGT in the germline V gene. The CDR3 sequence is 14 residues long. The CDR3 region has the DNA TGTGCCAGCAGTCCCCGTAGGGGGCAAGGCGAGCAGTACTTC. It yields the protein CASSPRRGQGEQYF.

With regard to this clonotype: The conserved phenylalanine or tryptophan is not found at the CDR3 terminus, so this likely reflects a read error. Because the CDR3's place on the DNA is in doubt, the DNA is left out and the CDR3 is given as listed by TCRdb. The chain couples TRBV7-2 to TRBJ2-6; the D call of TRBD1 is as the table states it, not checked on the DNA. Counting both end residues, the CDR3 totals 10 amino acids. CDR1 and CDR2 from the germline V gene are SGHTA and FQGNSA. The CDR3 is CASSSTGRIS.

As concerns this clonotype: A much more abundant neighbour one base away suggests this may be a read error. This rearrangement joins TRBV6-1 to TRBJ2-2; 11 positions match TRBD1. Germline CDR1 reads MNHNS; CDR2 reads SASEGT. The CDR3 loop spans 15 amino acids. CDR3 sequence reads: CASREDRGHGGEPFF. In DNA, the CDR3 is TGTGCCAGCAGAGAGGACAGGGGGCATGGAGGGGAGCCGTTTTTT.

The rearrangement links TRBV7-7 to TRBJ2-6; 8 positions match TRBD2. The V and J ends lost 2 bases and 2 bases, in that order; junction bases with no gene match: 2. There are 16 residues in the CDR3. CDR1 and CDR2 (germline): SSHAT, FNYEAQ (reference sequence). Here the CDR3 DNA reads TGTGCCAGCAGCTTAACGGGGGGGACTGGGGCCAACGTCCTGACTTTC. It translates to CASSLTGGTGANVLTF.

This clonotype was detected only once. A much larger clone differs by one base, so this may be a read error. The V and J genes are TRBV20-1 and TRBJ2-7, with 12 positions matching TRBD2. Germline CDR1 reads DFQATT; CDR2 reads SNEGSKA (reference sequence). This CDR3 spans 15 amino acids. In DNA form, the CDR3 reads TGCGGTGCTAGTGGACTAGCGGGGACTTTCTACGAGCAGTACTTC. Its protein product is CGASGLAGTFYEQYF.